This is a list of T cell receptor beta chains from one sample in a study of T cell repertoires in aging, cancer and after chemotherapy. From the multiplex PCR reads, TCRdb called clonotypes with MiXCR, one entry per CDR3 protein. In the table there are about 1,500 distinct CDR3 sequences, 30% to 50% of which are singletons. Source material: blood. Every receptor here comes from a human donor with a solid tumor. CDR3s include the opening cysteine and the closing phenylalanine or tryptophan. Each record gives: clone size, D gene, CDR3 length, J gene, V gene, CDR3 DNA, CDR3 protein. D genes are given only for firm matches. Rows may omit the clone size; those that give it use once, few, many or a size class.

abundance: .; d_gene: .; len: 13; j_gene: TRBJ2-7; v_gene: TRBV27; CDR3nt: TGTGCCAGCAGTAGGGAGGAGGGTGTCGAGCAGTACTTC; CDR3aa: CASSREEGVEQYF
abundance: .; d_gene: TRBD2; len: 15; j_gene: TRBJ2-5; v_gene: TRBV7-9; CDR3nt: TGTGCCAGCAGCTTACCCCGGGACTACTGGGAGACCCAGTACTTC; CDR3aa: CASSLPRDYWETQYF
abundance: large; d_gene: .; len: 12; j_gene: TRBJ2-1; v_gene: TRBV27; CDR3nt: TGTGCCAGCAGGAAGGGGAGCACTGAGCAGTTCTTC; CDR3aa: CASRKGSTEQFF
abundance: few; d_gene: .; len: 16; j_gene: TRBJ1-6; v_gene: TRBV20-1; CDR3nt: TGCAGTGCTAGAGAGACGTACGCCTTACATAATTCACCCCTCCACTTT; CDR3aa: CSARETYALHNSPLHF
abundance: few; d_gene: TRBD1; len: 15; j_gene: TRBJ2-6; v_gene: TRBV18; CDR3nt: TGTGCCAGCTCACCTACAGGGGCTGGGGCCAACGTCCTGACTTTC; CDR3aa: CASSPTGAGANVLTF
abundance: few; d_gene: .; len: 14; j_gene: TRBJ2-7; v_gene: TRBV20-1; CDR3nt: TGCAGTGCCACCGGACTGACGATCTCCTACGAGCAGTACTTC; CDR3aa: CSATGLTISYEQYF
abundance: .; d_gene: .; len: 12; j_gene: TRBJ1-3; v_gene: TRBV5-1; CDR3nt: TGCGCCAGCAGCGCACAGGGAAACACCATATATTTT; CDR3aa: CASSAQGNTIYF
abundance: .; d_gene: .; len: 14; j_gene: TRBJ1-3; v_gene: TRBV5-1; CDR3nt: TGCGCCAGCAGAACGTATGGACAGGGAAACACCATATATTTT; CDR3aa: CASRTYGQGNTIYF
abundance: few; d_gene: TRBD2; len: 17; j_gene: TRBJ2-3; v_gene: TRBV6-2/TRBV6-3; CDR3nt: TGTGCCAGCAGTTACACACAAGCGGGAGGGCCACGAGATACGCAGTATTTT; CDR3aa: CASSYTQAGGPRDTQYF
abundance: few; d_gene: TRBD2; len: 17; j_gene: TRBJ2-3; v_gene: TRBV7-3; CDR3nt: TGTGCCAGCAGCCCGGGACTAGCGGGAGGGGGCACAGATACGCAGTATTTT; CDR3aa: CASSPGLAGGGTDTQYF
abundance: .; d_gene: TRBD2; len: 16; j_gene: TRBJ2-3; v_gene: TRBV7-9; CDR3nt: TGTGCCAGAAGCTTACCAGGGGGACTAGCGGCAGATACGCAGTATTTT; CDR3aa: CARSLPGGLAADTQYF
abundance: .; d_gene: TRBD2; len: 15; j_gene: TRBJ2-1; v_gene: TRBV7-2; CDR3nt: TGTGCCAGCAGCCTAGGACTAGCGGGAGGAAATGAGCAGTTCTTC; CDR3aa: CASSLGLAGGNEQFF
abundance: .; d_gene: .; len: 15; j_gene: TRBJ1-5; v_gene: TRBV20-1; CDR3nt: TGCAGTGCTACCACCCGAGGGGGTGGCAATCAGCCCCAGCATTTT; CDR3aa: CSATTRGGGNQPQHF
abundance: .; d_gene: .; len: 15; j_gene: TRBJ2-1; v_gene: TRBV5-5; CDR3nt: TGTGCCAGCAGCCCTCAGAGGGGTCTTTACAATGAGCAGTTCTTC; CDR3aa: CASSPQRGLYNEQFF
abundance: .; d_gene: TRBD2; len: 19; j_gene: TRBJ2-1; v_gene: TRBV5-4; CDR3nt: TGTGCCAGCAGTCCGGGACTAGCGGGGGGCAGTAGCTCCTACAGTGAGCAGCTCTTC; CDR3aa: CASSPGLAGGSSSYSEQLF
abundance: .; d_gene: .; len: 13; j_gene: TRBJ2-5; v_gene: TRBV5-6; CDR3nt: TGTGCCAGCAGCTGGGAGCGGAGTGAGACCCAGTACTTC; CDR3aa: CASSWERSETQYF
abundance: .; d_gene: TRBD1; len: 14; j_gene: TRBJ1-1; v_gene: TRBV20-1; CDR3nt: TGCAGTGCTAGGGGCGGGACAGGGCGTATTGAAGCTTTCTTT; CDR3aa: CSARGGTGRIEAFF
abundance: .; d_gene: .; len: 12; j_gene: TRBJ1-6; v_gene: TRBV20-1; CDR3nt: TGCAGTGGCGGTGATAATGGGCCGCCGCAAGTATTT; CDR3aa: CSGGDNGPPQVF
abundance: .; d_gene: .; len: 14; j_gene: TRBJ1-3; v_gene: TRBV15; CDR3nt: TGTGCCACCAGCAGAGCGGACTCGGGAGACACCATATATTTT; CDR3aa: CATSRADSGDTIYF
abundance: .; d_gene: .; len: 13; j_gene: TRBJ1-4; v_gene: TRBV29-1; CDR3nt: TGCAGCGTCGGCCCCGCAACTAATGAAAAACTGTTTTTT; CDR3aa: CSVGPATNEKLFF
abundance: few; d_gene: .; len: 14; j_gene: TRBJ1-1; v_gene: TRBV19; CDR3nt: TGTGCCAGTAGTATAAGGGGTTTGAACACTGAAGCTTTCTTT; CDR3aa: CASSIRGLNTEAFF
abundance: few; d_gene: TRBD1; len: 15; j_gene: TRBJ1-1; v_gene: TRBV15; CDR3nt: TGTGCCACCAGCAGAGATCTAGACAGGGGGACTGAAGCTTTCTTT; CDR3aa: CATSRDLDRGTEAFF
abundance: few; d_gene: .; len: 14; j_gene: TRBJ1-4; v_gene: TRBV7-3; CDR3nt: TGTGCCAGCAGCCCAACGGGGGCGGAAGAAAAACTGTTTTTT; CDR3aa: CASSPTGAEEKLFF
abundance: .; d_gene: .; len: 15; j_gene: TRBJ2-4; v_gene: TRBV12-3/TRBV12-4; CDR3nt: TGTGCCAGCAGTTTTTATCCTCCAGCCAAAAACATTCAGTACTTC; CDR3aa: CASSFYPPAKNIQYF
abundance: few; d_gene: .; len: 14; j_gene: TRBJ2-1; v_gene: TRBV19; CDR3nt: TGTGCCACAAAGCGGGTAGGAACCTACAATGAGCAGTTCTTC; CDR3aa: CATKRVGTYNEQFF
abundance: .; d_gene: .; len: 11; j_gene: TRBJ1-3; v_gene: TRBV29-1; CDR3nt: TGCAGCGCCGGGACAGGAAACACCATATATTTT; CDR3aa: CSAGTGNTIYF
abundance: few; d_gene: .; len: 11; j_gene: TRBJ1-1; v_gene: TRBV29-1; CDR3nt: TGCAGCGTGACCTGGAACACTGAAGCTTTCTTT; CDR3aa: CSVTWNTEAFF
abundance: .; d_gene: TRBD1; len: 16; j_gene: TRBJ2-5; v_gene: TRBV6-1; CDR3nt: TGTGCCAGCAGTGAAGGCGGCAGGGGGCTGCAAGAGACCCAGTACTTC; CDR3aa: CASSEGGRGLQETQYF
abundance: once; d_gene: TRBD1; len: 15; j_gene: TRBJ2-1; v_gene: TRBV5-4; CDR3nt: TGTGCCAGCAGCCGGGACAGGGGGGTATACAATGAGCAGTTCTTC; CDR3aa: CASSRDRGVYNEQFF
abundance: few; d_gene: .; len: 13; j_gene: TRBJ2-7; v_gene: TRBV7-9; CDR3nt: TGTGCCAGCAGCTTACCCCCGGGGTACGAGCAGTACTTC; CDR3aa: CASSLPPGYEQYF
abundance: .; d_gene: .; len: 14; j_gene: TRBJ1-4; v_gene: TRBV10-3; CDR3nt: TGTGCCATCAGTGACGGGGGGCTTAATGAAAAACTGTTTTTT; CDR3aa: CAISDGGLNEKLFF
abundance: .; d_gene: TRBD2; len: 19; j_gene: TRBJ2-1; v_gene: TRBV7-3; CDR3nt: TGTGCCAGCAGTGAGAACCCCCTAGCGGTTTCTAGGGGATACAATGAGCAGTTCTTC; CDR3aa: CASSENPLAVSRGYNEQFF
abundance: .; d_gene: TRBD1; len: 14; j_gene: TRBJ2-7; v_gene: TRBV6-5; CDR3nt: TGTGCCAGCAGTTACGCTGGGACAGTCTACGAGCAGTACTTC; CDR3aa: CASSYAGTVYEQYF
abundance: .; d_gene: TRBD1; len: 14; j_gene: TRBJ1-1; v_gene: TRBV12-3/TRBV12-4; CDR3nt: TGTGCCAGCAGCTCGGGACAGACGAACACTGAAGCTTTCTTT; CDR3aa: CASSSGQTNTEAFF
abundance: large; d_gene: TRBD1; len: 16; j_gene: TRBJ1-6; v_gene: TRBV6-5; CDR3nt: TGTGCCAGCAGTTACTCGACGGGACAGGGCGATTCACCCCTCCACTTT; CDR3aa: CASSYSTGQGDSPLHF
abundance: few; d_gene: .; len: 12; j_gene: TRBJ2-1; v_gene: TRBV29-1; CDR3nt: TGCAGCGTTTCCCGCTATTCCGGTGAGCAGTTCTTC; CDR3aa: CSVSRYSGEQFF
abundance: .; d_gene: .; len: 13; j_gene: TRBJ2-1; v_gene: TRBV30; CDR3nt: TGTGCCTGGGGCCTAGAGGGCCCGGGGGAGCAGTTCTTC; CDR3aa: CAWGLEGPGEQFF
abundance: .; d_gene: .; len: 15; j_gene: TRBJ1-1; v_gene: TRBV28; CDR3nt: TGTGCCAGCACGGGGTCTATTGGACAGAACACTGAAGCTTTCTTT; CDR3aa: CASTGSIGQNTEAFF
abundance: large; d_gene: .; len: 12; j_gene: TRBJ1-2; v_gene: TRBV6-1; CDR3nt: TGTGCCAGCAGTGTCAGGGTTGGGGGCTACACCTTC; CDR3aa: CASSVRVGGYTF
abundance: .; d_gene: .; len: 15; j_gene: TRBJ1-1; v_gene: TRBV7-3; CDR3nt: TGCGCCAGCAGCTTAGACCGGGGCGCGGACACTGAAGCTTTCTTT; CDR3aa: CASSLDRGADTEAFF
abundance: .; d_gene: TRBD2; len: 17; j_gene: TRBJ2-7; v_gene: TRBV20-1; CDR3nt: TGCAGTGCTACCGAACCTAGCGGGGGGACCAGGTTCGCCGAGCAGTACTTC; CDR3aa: CSATEPSGGTRFAEQYF
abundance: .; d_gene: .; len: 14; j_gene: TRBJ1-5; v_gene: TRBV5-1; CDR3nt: TGCGCCAGCAGCTTGGACGGGAGCAATCAGCCCCAGCATTTT; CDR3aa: CASSLDGSNQPQHF
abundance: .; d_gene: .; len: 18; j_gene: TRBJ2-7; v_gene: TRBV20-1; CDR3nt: TGCAGTGCTAGAGATCCCAGCTCTGCAGGGCCCCAATCCTACGAGCAGTACTTC; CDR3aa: CSARDPSSAGPQSYEQYF
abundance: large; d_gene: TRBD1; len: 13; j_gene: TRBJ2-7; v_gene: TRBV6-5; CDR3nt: TGTGCCAGCAGGCCAGGGACAGCTCGCGAGCAGTACTTC; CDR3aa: CASRPGTAREQYF
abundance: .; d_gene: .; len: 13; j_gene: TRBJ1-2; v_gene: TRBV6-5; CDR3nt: TGTGCCAGCAGTTACTCGTCCTCAAGAGGCTACACCTTC; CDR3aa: CASSYSSSRGYTF
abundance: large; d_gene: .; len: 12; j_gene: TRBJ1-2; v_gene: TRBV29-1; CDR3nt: TGCAGCGTTGCGGGGGGCCTAGGAGGCTACACCTTC; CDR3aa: CSVAGGLGGYTF
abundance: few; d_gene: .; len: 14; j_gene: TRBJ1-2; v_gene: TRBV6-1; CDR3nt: TGTGCCAGCAGTGAAGCGGGCGGATCCTATGGCTACACCTTC; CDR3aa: CASSEAGGSYGYTF
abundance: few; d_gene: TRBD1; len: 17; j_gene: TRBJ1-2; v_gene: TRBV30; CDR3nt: TGTGCCTGGAGGGAGGACAGGGGCCTCCCGTCCAACTATGGCTACACCTTC; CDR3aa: CAWREDRGLPSNYGYTF
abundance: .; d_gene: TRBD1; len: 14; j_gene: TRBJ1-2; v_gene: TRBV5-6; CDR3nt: TGTGCCAGCAGCTTGAGACAGGGGGCGCGGGGCTACACCTTC; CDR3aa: CASSLRQGARGYTF
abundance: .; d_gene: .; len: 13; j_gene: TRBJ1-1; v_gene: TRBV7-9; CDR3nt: TGTGCCAGTCGGGGGGGTGGGAACACTGAAGCTTTCTTT; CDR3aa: CASRGGGNTEAFF
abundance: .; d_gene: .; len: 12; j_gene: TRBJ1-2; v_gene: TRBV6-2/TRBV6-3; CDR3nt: TGTGCCAGCAGTTACTCTGCGGGGGACTACACCTTC; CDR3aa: CASSYSAGDYTF
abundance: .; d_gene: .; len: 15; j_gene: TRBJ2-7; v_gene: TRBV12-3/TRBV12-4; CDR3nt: TGTGCCAGCAGCCACGCCAGACGTTTCCCCTACGAGCAGTACTTC; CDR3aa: CASSHARRFPYEQYF
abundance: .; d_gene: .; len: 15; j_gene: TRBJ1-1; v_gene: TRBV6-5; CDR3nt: TGTGCCAGCACCGATGACCCGACAGTGAACACTGAAGCTTTATTT; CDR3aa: CASTDDPTVNTEALF
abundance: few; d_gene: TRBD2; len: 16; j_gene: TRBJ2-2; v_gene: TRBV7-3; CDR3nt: TGTGCCAGCAGCTCAAGGGGCGGGGGGACCACCGGGGAGCTGTTTTTT; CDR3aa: CASSSRGGGTTGELFF
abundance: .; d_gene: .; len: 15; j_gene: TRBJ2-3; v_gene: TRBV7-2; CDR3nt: TGTGCCAGCAGTCCCACAGGGTCTGGTACAGATACGCAGTATTTT; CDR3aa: CASSPTGSGTDTQYF
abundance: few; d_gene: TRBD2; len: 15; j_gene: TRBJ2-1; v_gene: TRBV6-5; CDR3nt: TGTGCCAGCAGTCCTAGGACTAGCGGGAGAATCCCCCCGTTCTTC; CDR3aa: CASSPRTSGRIPPFF